What follows describes a single T cell receptor (beta chain). Source study methods: It was from reference gene primer amplification that nucleated cell counts were estimated. The table came from immunoSEQ multiplex PCR; TCRdb's copy has only in-frame clones and leaves some out. Clonal size and the V and J genes are those of that table, whereas D and trimming came from the DNA. The sample shows a few hundred thousand clones, about 82% of them seen only once. The entry originates in a study of blood T cell repertoires in COVID-19. The wider study: The study drew acute and convalescent COVID-19 samples from the United States, Italy and Spain. PBMCs, B-cell-depleted T cells, or T cells were the source of the cDNA or gDNA that made up the material.

The CDR3 has 13 amino acids. The germline CDR1 and CDR2 sequences are SGHTA and FQGTGA. V shed 5 bases and J shed 7 bases, with 14 bases lying between them. The receptor was derived from a human donor in a cohort sampled during active COVID-19. The sequencing sample was made of peripheral blood. The V call is TRBV7-3, the J call TRBJ1-2, with D possibly matching TRBD1 (5 bases). CDR3 residues: CASSPGVGAGYTF. The CDR3 region has the DNA TGTGCCAGCAGCCCGGGGGTAGGTGCTGGCTACACCTTC. Variable domain in full (rest from reference TRBV7-3 and TRBJ1-2): GAGVSQTPSNKVTEKGKYVELRCDPISGHTALYWYRQSLGQGPEFLIYFQGTGAADDSGLPNDRFFAVRPEGSVSTLKIQRTERGDSAVYLCASSPGVGAGYTFGSGTRLTVV.